These T cell receptor beta chains were read from a single sample in a study of CD8+CD57+ T cells in acquired aplastic anemia. TCRdb reprocessed the reads with MiXCR, giving one entry per CDR3 protein. The sample has under 200,000 distinct CDR3 sequences, 40% to 60% seen once; the top ten hold under 35%. The sequencing sample was made of sorted CD4+, CD8+, or CD8+CD57+ T cells (not recorded which) from PBMCs. The receptors here all came from a human donor with aplastic anemia. The CDR3 runs from the conserved cysteine through the conserved F or W. A D gene is named only where the DNA matches it firmly. A row's size may be missing; if present it is once, few, many or a size class.

abundance	d_gene	v_gene	j_gene	CDR3aa	CDR3nt
few	TRBD1	TRBV30	TRBJ1-6	CAWTPGQGNNSPLHF	TGTGCCTGGACCCCGGGACAGGGAAATAATTCACCCCTCCACTTT
NA	TRBD1	TRBV2	TRBJ1-5	CASRGNGDSQPQHF	TGTGCCAGCAGGGGGAACGGGGACAGTCAGCCCCAGCATTTT
NA	NA	TRBV7-2	TRBJ1-1	CASLQARGTEAFF	TGTGCCAGCCTCCAAGCAAGGGGCACTGAAGCTTTCTTT
few	NA	TRBV6-2/TRBV6-3	TRBJ1-3	CASRGGTASVLGNTIYF	TGTGCCAGCAGGGGCGGGACGGCCAGCGTCTTAGGAAACACCATATATTTT
NA	NA	TRBV20-1	TRBJ1-5	CSATFNGAGNQPQHF	TGCAGTGCTACATTTAACGGGGCAGGCAATCAGCCCCAGCATTTT
once	NA	TRBV6-1	TRBJ2-5	CASSEGAAQETQYF	TGTGCCAGCAGTGAAGGGGCGGCTCAAGAGACCCAGTACTTC
many	NA	TRBV27	TRBJ2-7	CASSLIPGPNEQYF	TGTGCCAGCAGTCTCATTCCGGGACCCAACGAGCAGTACTTC
many	NA	TRBV7-9	TRBJ2-3	CASSLFDTQYF	TGTGCCAGCAGCTTATTCGATACGCAGTATTTT
few	NA	TRBV30	TRBJ1-2	CAWSVQINYGYTF	TGTGCCTGGAGTGTACAGATAAACTATGGCTACACCTTC
few	NA	TRBV24-1	TRBJ2-5	CATSSGGTGGETQYF	TGTGCCACCAGTTCAGGGGGGACGGGTGGAGAGACCCAGTACTTC
NA	TRBD1	TRBV29-1	TRBJ2-7	CSFRGPSYEQHF	TGCAGTTTCAGGGGGCCGTCCTACGAGCAGCACTTC
many	NA	TRBV20-1	TRBJ2-7	CSARFSSYEQYF	TGCAGTGCTAGATTTAGCTCCTACGAGCAGTACTTC
NA	TRBD1	TRBV10-2	TRBJ2-7	CASSEQGQGVVQYF	TGCGCCAGCAGTGAGCAGGGACAGGGGGTTGTGCAGTACTTC
NA	NA	TRBV20-1	TRBJ2-7	CSTAGLWGEQYF	TGCAGTACTGCGGGGTTATGGGGGGAGCAGTACTTC